A single count supports the clone carrying this TCR beta chain. The CDR3 has 16 amino acids. Germline V gives CDR1 SGHVS, CDR2 FNYEAQ. Trimming removed 1 base from V and 6 bases from J; junction bases left unmatched: 12. The sample originates from a study of OX40 agonist ivuxolimab in advanced cancers. The table came from immunoSEQ multiplex PCR; TCRdb's copy has only in-frame clones and leaves some out. The table records about 59,000 clones, roughly 85% of them present only once. Sequences were derived from CD4+ or CD8+ T cells sorted from blood, sampled in a trial of the OX40 agonist ivuxolimab. The clonotype was recovered from an adult with an advanced solid tumor such as melanoma, head and neck, liver or kidney cancer. The genes are TRBV7-6 and TRBJ2-7; 7 nucleotides match TRBD2. DNA of the CDR3: TGTGCCAGCAGCTTAGGCCCCGGGGGGTCTGTTCGCGAGCAGTACTTC. Residues: CASSLGPGGSVREQYF.